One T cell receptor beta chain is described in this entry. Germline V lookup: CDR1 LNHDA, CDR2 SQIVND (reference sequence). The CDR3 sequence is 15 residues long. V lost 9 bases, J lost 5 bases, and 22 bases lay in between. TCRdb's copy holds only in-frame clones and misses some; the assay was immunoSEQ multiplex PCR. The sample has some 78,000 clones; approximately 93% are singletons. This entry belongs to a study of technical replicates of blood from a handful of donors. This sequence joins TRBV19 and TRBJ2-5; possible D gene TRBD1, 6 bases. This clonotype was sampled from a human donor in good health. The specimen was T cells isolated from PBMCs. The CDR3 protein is CARSAQQGLGETQYF. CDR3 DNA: TGTGCCAGGTCCGCCCAACAGGGTTTAGGGGAGACCCAGTACTTC.